These 20 T cell receptor beta chains were all obtained from the same sample, sequenced in a study of blood T cell repertoires in COVID-19 (dated by TCRdb to about 2020). Library construction relied on the immunoSEQ multiplex PCR assay. TCRdb holds this immuneACCESS table with in-frame rearrangements only. Some clones are missing; in checked studies, unresolved V genes explain under half, and the rest has no known cause. Counted in this sample were roughly 300,000 clones; 92% of them appeared once. Jointly, the top ten make up less than 20% of the sample. The sample consisted of PBMCs or T cells enriched from blood (not recorded which). These receptor sequences come from a woman in her twenties or thirties who had recovered from COVID-19.

The chain employs TRBV7-9 and TRBJ2-1, with 7 bases aligning to TRBD2. Germline CDR1 reads SEHNR; CDR2 reads FQNEAQ (reference sequence). This CDR3 has 17 residues. Trimming removed 2 bases from V and 0 bases from J; junction bases left unmatched: 7. The CDR3 spells CASSLLAVLSSYNEQFF. CDR3 in DNA: TGTGCCAGCAGCTTACTAGCGGTCTTGAGCTCCTACAATGAGCAGTTCTTC.

The chain recombines TRBV5-5 with TRBJ2-6; D possibly corresponds to TRBD1 (6 bases). Trimming took 5 bases from V and 2 from J, leaving 8 bases between them. Germline V gene lookup returns CDR1 SGHKS and CDR2 YYEKEE (reference sequence). This CDR3 spans 14 amino acids. CDR3 in DNA: TGTGCCAGCAGTGGACAGCCTGGGGCCAACGTCCTGACTTTC. This sequence encodes CASSGQPGANVLTF.

This chain uses TRBV28 with TRBJ1-2; D is possibly TRBD1 (5 bases). The CDR3 extends over 13 amino acids. Germline V CDR1 and CDR2: MDHEN, SYDVKM. The germline V and J ends were trimmed by 7 bases and 5 bases, with 14 bases remaining between them. This chain's CDR3 is CASKLLGGYGYTF. The CDR3 DNA reads as TGTGCCAGCAAATTACTGGGGGGATATGGCTACACCTTC.

The chain carries TRBV18 and TRBJ2-3, with D tentatively TRBD2 (5 bases). The V end lost 2 bases, the J end lost 2 bases, and 11 bases lay between the germline ends. The CDR3 totals 15 residues. Germline-derived CDR1 and CDR2 are KGHSH and LQKENI. CDR3: CASSPIALLTDTQYF. DNA of the CDR3: TGTGCCAGCTCACCAATAGCGCTCCTCACAGATACGCAGTATTTT.

The chain joins TRBV5-1 to TRBJ1-4; the match to TRBD1 covers 10 bases. The CDR3 runs to 14 residues. V lost 2 bases and J lost 6; bases outside the gene matches: 1. Germline V CDR1 and CDR2: SGHRS, YFSETQ. The CDR3 protein is CASSFGTGDEKLFF. The CDR3 DNA sequence: TGCGCCAGCAGCTTTGGGACAGGGGATGAAAAACTGTTTTTT.

This clone was observed a handful of times. The chain carries TRBV9 and TRBJ2-1; weak D call: TRBD2 (5 bases). CDR1 and CDR2 from the germline V gene are SGDLS and YYNGEE. Trimming stripped 0 bases from V and 2 bases from J, with 12 bases between. There are 16 residues in the CDR3. The CDR3 sequence is CASSVEWRVAYNEQFF. The CDR3 nucleotides read TGTGCCAGCAGCGTAGAATGGCGGGTAGCCTACAATGAGCAGTTCTTC.

V is TRBV4-2 and J is TRBJ2-6, with a possible D match to TRBD1 (5 bases). Germline CDR1 is LGHNA and CDR2 is YNFKEQ. This CDR3 is 17 amino acids long. Deletions cut 0 bases from V and 2 bases from J, with 11 bases between. CDR3 sequence reads: CASSQDSTRAGANVLTF. The CDR3 nucleotides read TGTGCCAGCAGCCAAGACTCAACCAGGGCTGGGGCCAACGTCCTGACTTTC.

This chain links TRBV10-3 with TRBJ1-2, with 9 bases that match TRBD1. This CDR3 region has 16 residues. Trimming took 5 bases from V and 3 from J; bases not matched to a gene: 10. Germline CDR1 is ENHRY and CDR2 is SYGVKD. The CDR3 DNA is TGTGCCATCAGTACCCCGCTTACAGGGGGCTACTATGGCTACACCTTC. It encodes CAISTPLTGGYYGYTF.

This clone came up a few times. This chain joins TRBV23-1 and TRBJ2-1; 8 bases match TRBD2. TRBV23-1 is an ORF for which the function is uncertain. V dropped 2 bases and J dropped 6; count of bases not matched to a gene: 18. The CDR3 spans 19 residues. The CDR3 spells CASSQILGQGSGSGNEQFF. The CDR3 DNA reads as TGCGCCAGCAGTCAAATCCTCGGTCAAGGGAGCGGGAGTGGCAATGAGCAGTTCTTC.

The chain carries TRBV6-2 or TRBV6-3 and TRBJ1-1; possibly TRBD1 for D (6 bases). Trimming left V 2 bases short and J 4 bases short, with 17 bases between. Germline CDR1 MNHEY, CDR2 SVGEGT. This CDR3 is built from 16 residues. CDR3 bases: TGTGCCAGCAGTTACAGATATGGACAGCGTGTCACTGAAGCTTTCTTT. Translating it yields CASSYRYGQRVTEAFF.

The chain links TRBV6-2 or TRBV6-3 to TRBJ2-1; 8 positions match TRBD1. The CDR3 runs to 15 residues. Trimming cost V 5 bases and J 8 bases; bases outside gene matches: 11. The germline CDR1 and CDR2 sequences are MNHEY and SVGEGT. For the CDR3, the DNA is TGTGCCAGCAGTCGTGGACAGGGTCTTTATGATGAGCAGTTCTTC. Its translation: CASSRGQGLYDEQFF.

This clone showed up just once. This chain links TRBV12-3 or TRBV12-4 with TRBJ1-2; D possibly corresponds to TRBD1 (6 bases). The V end was cut by 4 bases, the J end by 7 bases, with 10 bases between. There are 12 residues in the CDR3. The CDR3 region has the DNA TGTGCCAGCAGTTCAGGGGAGAGTGGCTACACCTTC. It yields the protein CASSSGESGYTF.

The CDR3 DNA reads TGTGCCAGCAGCTCCCCGGGACTAGCGGGATTAACCGGGGAGCTGTTTTTT. The encoded protein is CASSSPGLAGLTGELFF. The genes are TRBV5-6 and TRBJ2-2, with 13 nucleotides matching TRBD2. In germline, CDR1 is SGHDT, CDR2 YYEEEE. The CDR3 has 17 amino acids. Trimming at V came to 3 bases and at J to 5 bases, leaving 7 bases not matched to a gene.

The J gene is TRBJ2-7, the V gene TRBV7-2, with D unresolved. Germline CDR1 reads SGHTA; CDR2 reads FQGNSA. Trimming cost V 0 bases and J 0 bases, with 3 bases left between them. The CDR3 has 13 amino acids. The CDR3 coding sequence is TGTGCCAGCAGCTTAGCTCTCTCCTACGAGCAGTACTTC. This gives the protein CASSLALSYEQYF.

V gene TRBV3-1 (or the pseudogene TRBV3-2) combines with J gene TRBJ2-1, with D perhaps matching TRBD1 (5 bases). Germline CDR1 is LGHDT and CDR2 is YNNKEL (reference sequence). CDR3 length: 17 residues. The ends were cut back, 5 bases at V and 1 base at J, with 18 bases in the middle. CDR3 loop: CASSARPGWGSYNEQFF. Written as DNA, the CDR3 is TGTGCCAGCAGCGCCCGGCCAGGGTGGGGATCCTACAATGAGCAGTTCTTC.

The chain joins TRBV18 to TRBJ1-5; TRBD1 might be the D (6 bases). Germline-derived CDR1 and CDR2 are KGHSH and LQKENI. V was trimmed by 3 bases and J by 1 base, leaving 13 bases between them. The CDR3 runs to 16 residues. CDR3 sequence (DNA): TGTGCCAGCTCACCCGCCGGGACAACAAGCAATCAGCCCCAGCATTTT. Protein sequence: CASSPAGTTSNQPQHF.

This rearrangement joins TRBV9 to TRBJ2-1; 14 bases are a match to TRBD2. After removal of 3 bases from V and 8 bases from J, the junction contained 10 bases not matched to a gene. The CDR3 covers 17 residues. Germline-derived CDR1 and CDR2 are SGDLS and YYNGEE. CDR3: CASSARTGLAGVDEQFF. The CDR3 coding sequence is TGTGCCAGCAGCGCCCGAACGGGACTAGCGGGAGTGGATGAGCAGTTCTTC.

The chain employs TRBV15 and TRBJ1-3, with 7 nucleotides matching TRBD1. Unmatched junction bases numbered 10, after V lost 5 bases and J lost 0 bases. Germline V gene data show CDR1 as LNHNV and CDR2 as YYDKDF (reference sequence). CDR3 length: 17 amino acids. The CDR3 region is CATSARTGKFSGNTIYF. The CDR3 DNA reads TGTGCCACCAGCGCCCGGACAGGAAAATTCTCTGGAAACACCATATATTTT.

The chain links TRBV2 to TRBJ1-4; 9 positions match TRBD1. Trimming cost V 7 bases and J 11 bases; bases outside gene matches: 5. This CDR3 has 12 residues. Germline V gives CDR1 SNHLY, CDR2 FYNNEI. The CDR3, as DNA: TGTGCCAGCAAGGACAGGGGTCTGAAACTGTTTTTT. It yields the protein CASKDRGLKLFF.

In this sample, this clone turned up once. The CDR3 sequence is CASSSGQGSNIQYF. The CDR3 DNA follows: TGTGCCAGCAGCTCCGGACAGGGGTCGAACATTCAGTACTTC. The genes are TRBV13 and TRBJ2-4; 9 nucleotides agree with TRBD1. The germline V gene has CDR1 PRHDT and CDR2 FYEKMQ (reference sequence). The trim removed 4 bases at V and 7 bases at J, leaving 5 bases unmatched. The CDR3 covers 14 residues.